This T cell receptor beta chain stems from a study of blood T cell repertoires in COVID-19. About the study: Samples came from the United States, Italy and Spain, spanning acute and convalescent COVID-19. Sources were T cells, B-cell-depleted T cells, or PBMCs; the material itself was cDNA or gDNA.

V gave up 2 bases and J gave up 8 bases, with 9 bases separating them. The CDR3 has 12 amino acids. Germline V CDR1 and CDR2: SNHLY, FYNNEI. Authors' analysis steps: Reference gene primer amplification yielded estimated nucleated cell counts. Sequenced by immunoSEQ multiplex PCR; TCRdb stores in-frame clones only, minus some. V and J calls and clone size are given by that table; D and trimming were obtained from the DNA. Found here are 300,000 to 400,000 clones, about nine tenths of them singletons; the top ten hold under 3.5%. The sequence was obtained from a woman in her twenties or thirties with COVID-19, enrolled during active disease. The chain joins TRBV2 to TRBJ1-2; perhaps TRBD1 as D (6 bases). The sample comprised peripheral blood. The CDR3 DNA follows: TGTGCCAGCAGTGAACCCAGGGGCGGCTACACCTTC. Translated: CASSEPRGGYTF.